This T cell receptor (beta chain) originates from a study of T cell repertoires in cytomegalovirus infection. Study-wide context: Evidence of both CMV infection and a matching HLA type came from public TCR beta signatures.

Trimming cost V 2 bases and J 5 bases, with 12 bases left between them. This CDR3 is 14 amino acids long. Germline V gene lookup returns CDR1 SGHTA and CDR2 FQGNSA. There are many counts of this clonotype. What it binds is unknown. Study conclusions and caveats: Cumulated frequencies of public TCR beta families served to identify carriers of CMV plus the relevant HLA. Ex vivo responses were dominated by HLA-C-restricted CMV-specific TCR beta clonotypes.

MiXCR, run by TCRdb on the reads, gives a single entry per CDR3 protein. Here the sample spans about 440,000 distinct CDR3 sequences, roughly a third being singletons. Sequenced sample: PBMCs. The chain links TRBV7-2 to TRBJ2-5; no firm D call. The sequence was collected from a human donor in good health (CMV status not recorded). Some clones in this sample may be carry-over from other donors' samples. The CDR3: CASSLFRARETQYF. DNA for the CDR3: TGTGCCAGCAGCTTATTTAGGGCTCGGGAGACCCAGTACTTC.